Below, one T cell receptor (beta chain) is given with its context. Its antigen remains unidentified. These data are taken from a study of T-cell memory formation after mild COVID-19. Study outcomes and limitations: Clones that got smaller from day 15 to 85 had even CD4/CD8, while clones growing later tipped toward CD4+.

There are 15 residues in the CDR3. V lost 5 bases to trimming and J lost 2 bases, with 14 bases between them. Germline V gene data show CDR1 as SEHNR and CDR2 as FQNEAQ (reference sequence). One entry per CDR3 protein, called by TCRdb with MiXCR from the 5' RACE reads. The sample holds fewer than 450,000 distinct CDR3 sequences, under 25% seen once. Sequencing input: PBMCs or a T cell subset sorted from them (not recorded which). The chain uses TRBV7-9 and TRBJ2-3, with D possibly TRBD1 on 6 matching bases. The sequence was collected from an adult woman who had mild COVID-19 (a few samples of this study predate the infection). Cell type and time point are not known. This CDR3 is CASSERDKPTDTQYF. The CDR3 DNA follows: TGTGCCAGCAGCGAACGGGACAAGCCCACAGATACGCAGTATTTT.